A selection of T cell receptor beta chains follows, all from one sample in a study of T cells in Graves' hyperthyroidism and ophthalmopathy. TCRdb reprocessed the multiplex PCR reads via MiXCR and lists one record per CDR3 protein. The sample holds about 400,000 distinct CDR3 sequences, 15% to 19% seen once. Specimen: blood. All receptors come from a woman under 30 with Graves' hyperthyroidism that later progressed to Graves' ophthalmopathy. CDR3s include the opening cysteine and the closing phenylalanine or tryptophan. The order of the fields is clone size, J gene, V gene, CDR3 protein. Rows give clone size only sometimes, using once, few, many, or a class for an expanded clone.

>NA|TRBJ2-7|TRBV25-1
CASSPVPGQGPYEQYF
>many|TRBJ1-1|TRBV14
CASSQDIGVGTEAFF
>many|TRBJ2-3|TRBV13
CASSTTGSRVTDTQYF
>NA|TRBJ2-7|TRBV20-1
CSARDSGRASEQYF
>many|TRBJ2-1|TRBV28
CASRGGVGGYNEQFF
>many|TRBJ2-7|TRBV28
CASEREAPYEQYF
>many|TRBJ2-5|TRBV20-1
CSARTYGGETQYF
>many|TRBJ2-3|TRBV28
CASSWPSGISPDTQYF
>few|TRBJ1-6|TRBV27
CASSSDRELGALHF
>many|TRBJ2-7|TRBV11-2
CASSLGGGSFEQYF
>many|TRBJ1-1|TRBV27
CASSSPGTGLTEVFF
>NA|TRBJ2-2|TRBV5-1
CASSLTSGRGTRELFF
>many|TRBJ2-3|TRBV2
CASSAGGRAQYF
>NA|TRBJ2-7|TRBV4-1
CASSQDPTYEQYF
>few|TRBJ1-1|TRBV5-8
CASSTGGHRARAFF
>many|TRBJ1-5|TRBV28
CASSSGRERNQPQHF
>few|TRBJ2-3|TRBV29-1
CSVRWDRAISFSTDTQYF
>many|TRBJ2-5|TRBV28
CATVSGEETQYF
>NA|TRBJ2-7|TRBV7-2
CASSRQGIPYEQYF
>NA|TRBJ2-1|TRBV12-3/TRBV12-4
CASRAGGSYDEQFF
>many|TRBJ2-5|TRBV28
CASSLGLAGSGLETQYF
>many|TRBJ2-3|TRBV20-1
CSARDASWADTQYF